The 32 T cell receptor beta chains presented below share a single source sample, sequenced in a study of T-cell memory formation after mild COVID-19. TCRdb reanalysed the 5' RACE reads using MiXCR and keeps one entry per CDR3 protein. The sample has about 470,000 distinct CDR3 sequences, 18% seen once. Sequenced material: PBMCs or a T cell subset sorted from them (not recorded which). These receptors all come from an adult woman who had mild COVID-19 (a few samples of this study predate the infection). Cell type and time point are not known.

CDR3 sequence: CASSQAGQGWYEQYF. CDR3 in DNA: TGTGCCAGCAGCCAAGCGGGACAGGGTTGGTACGAGCAGTACTTC. V is TRBV3-1 and J is TRBJ2-7; 9 nucleotides line up with TRBD1. The ends lost 1 base at V and 4 bases at J; junction bases unmatched: 5. CDR1 and CDR2 (germline): LGHDT, YNNKEL (reference sequence). This CDR3 region has 15 residues.

This clonotype occurred a few times. CDR3 in amino acids: CASTIQPGVPEAFF. In nucleotides, the CDR3 is TGCGCCAGCACCATACAGCCCGGGGTCCCTGAAGCTTTCTTT. The chain recombines TRBV5-1 with TRBJ1-1, with no clear D. This CDR3 is built from 14 residues. The V end lost 6 bases, the J end lost 6 bases, and 18 bases lay between the germline ends. Per germline, CDR1 SGHRS and CDR2 YFSETQ.

Written as DNA, the CDR3 is TGTGCCAGCAGCTTAGGGCTTACAGCTTCAAGGGATGAAAAACTGTTTTTT. It yields the protein CASSLGLTASRDEKLFF. The chain recombines TRBV7-9 with TRBJ1-4; the D is unclear. Trimming removed 1 base from V and 6 bases from J, with 18 bases in between. The CDR3 has 17 residues. Germline CDR1 and CDR2: SEHNR and FQNEAQ (reference sequence).

The chain joins TRBV2 to TRBJ2-7; tentative D call: TRBD2 (5 bases). The CDR3 loop spans 14 amino acids. CDR1 is SNHLY and CDR2 is FYNNEI in the germline V gene. V lost 4 bases, J lost 3 bases, and 13 bases lay in between. CDR3 region: CASSVYGERYEQYF. The CDR3 coding sequence is TGTGCCAGCAGTGTTTACGGGGAGCGCTACGAGCAGTACTTC. The full variable domain, rest sourced from reference TRBV2 and TRBJ2-7, is EPEVTQTPSHQVTQMGQEVILRCVPISNHLYFYWYRQILGQKVEFLVSFYNNEISEKSEIFDDQFSVERPDGSNFTLKIRSTKLEDSAMYFCASSVYGERYEQYFGPGTRLTVT.

The chain combines TRBV4-1 with TRBJ2-1; 7 bases line up with TRBD1. Losses at the gene ends were 5 bases for V and 4 bases for J; bases not matched to a gene: 5. The CDR3 covers 14 residues. Germline V gene lookup returns CDR1 MGHRA and CDR2 YSYEKL. CDR3: CASSSQQGYNEQFF. In DNA form, the CDR3 reads TGCGCCAGCAGCTCGCAACAGGGGTACAATGAGCAGTTCTTC.

This clonotype was recorded a few times. CDR3 in DNA: TGCAGCGTAGGGACAGGTCGGAGCTACGAGCAGTACTTC. Protein sequence: CSVGTGRSYEQYF. The chain links TRBV29-1 to TRBJ2-7, with 8 bases lining up with TRBD1. The ends lost 6 bases at V and 3 bases at J; junction bases unmatched: 7. The germline V gene has CDR1 SQVTM and CDR2 ANQGSEA. The length of the CDR3 is 13 residues.

The V call is TRBV12-3 or TRBV12-4, the J call TRBJ2-1, with 9 bases aligning to TRBD2. Losses at the gene ends were 5 bases for V and 1 base for J; bases not matched to a gene: 9. The CDR3 is 17 residues long. The CDR3 nucleotides read TGTGCCAGCAGTGCCGGGCCCAGCGGGAGGTCCTACAATGAGCAGTTCTTC. Translation gives CASSAGPSGRSYNEQFF.

This clonotype showed up just a few times. The chain couples TRBV5-1 to TRBJ1-2, with TRBD1 matching 12 bases. The CDR3 has 16 residues. J gave up 7 bases and V 4 bases, and 11 bases lay outside the gene matches. Germline loops: CDR1 SGHRS, CDR2 YFSETQ. CDR3: CASSVGQGAVVSGYTF. The CDR3, as DNA: TGCGCCAGCAGCGTGGGACAGGGGGCGGTGGTGTCTGGCTACACCTTC.

This rearrangement joins TRBV4-1 to TRBJ2-1; D is ambiguous. CDR3 size: 15 residues. Per germline, CDR1 MGHRA and CDR2 YSYEKL. The V end lost 4 bases, the J end lost 0 bases, and 10 bases lay between the germline ends. The CDR3 spells CASSLNPASYNEQFF. The CDR3 bases are TGCGCCAGCAGCCTAAACCCAGCCTCCTACAATGAGCAGTTCTTC.

This clonotype showed up many times. The chain is built from TRBV4-3 and TRBJ2-1; possible D gene TRBD1, 5 bases. V lost 6 bases, J lost 5 bases, and 20 bases lay in between. Germline V gene sequence: CDR1 LGHNA, CDR2 YSLEER. The CDR3 contains 16 residues. CDR3 DNA: TGCGCCAGCAGAACACGGTTAGGGGCCCTAGACAATGAGCAGTTCTTC. Its protein product is CASRTRLGALDNEQFF.

The chain employs TRBV7-9 and TRBJ1-6, with D perhaps matching TRBD1 (6 bases). CDR1 and CDR2 from the germline V gene are SEHNR and FQNEAQ (reference sequence). CDR3 length equals 18 residues. Trimming removed 5 bases at V and 6 bases at J, with 23 bases between. CDR3 coding DNA: TGTGCCAGCAGCCCGCGGACGCAAGGTGAGGGGGTTAATTCACCCCTCCACTTT. This sequence encodes CASSPRTQGEGVNSPLHF.

This clonotype was detected a few times. This chain links TRBV7-8 with TRBJ1-5; possible D gene TRBD1, 5 bases. This CDR3 comprises 17 residues. Germline CDR1 reads SGHVS; CDR2 reads FQNEAQ. The V end was cut by 1 base, the J end by 2 bases, with 15 bases between. Here the CDR3 reads CASSLEEGSYGNQPQHF. CDR3 sequence (DNA): TGTGCCAGCAGCTTAGAGGAGGGGTCCTATGGCAATCAGCCCCAGCATTTT.

J is TRBJ2-1 and V is TRBV7-6; no definite D call. Germline V gene lookup returns CDR1 SGHVS and CDR2 FNYEAQ. The CDR3 covers 14 residues. V was trimmed by 4 bases and J by 3 bases, leaving 10 bases between them. For the CDR3, the DNA is TGTGCCAGCAGCTGGGTAGCAGACTACAATGAGCAGTTCTTC. Translation gives CASSWVADYNEQFF.

In nucleotides, the CDR3 is TGTGCCAGCAGTTACTCCGGGACAGTTATCAACTATGGCTACACCTTC. Amino acids: CASSYSGTVINYGYTF. V gene TRBV6-5 combines with J gene TRBJ1-2, with 7 positions matching TRBD1. Trimming removed 0 bases from V and 2 bases from J; junction bases left unmatched: 6. The CDR3 runs to 16 residues. Germline V gene sequence: CDR1 MNHEY, CDR2 SVGAGI.

The rearrangement links TRBV6-1 to TRBJ1-1; 8 bases are shared with TRBD1. Trimming took 6 bases from V and 1 from J; bases not matched to a gene: 7. The CDR3 runs 15 residues. Germline V gives CDR1 MNHNS, CDR2 SASEGT. CDR3 region: CASRPGQASNTEAFF. CDR3 nucleotides: TGTGCCAGCAGGCCGGGACAGGCCTCGAACACTGAAGCTTTCTTT.

This clonotype came up a few times. The CDR3 spells CASSPWGVWTEAFF. CDR3 DNA sequence: TGTGCCAGCTCACCCTGGGGGGTTTGGACTGAAGCTTTCTTT. The chain combines TRBV18 with TRBJ1-1; D is perhaps TRBD1 (5 bases). CDR1 and CDR2 (germline): KGHSH, LQKENI. CDR3 length: 14 residues. V gave up 3 bases and J gave up 5 bases, with 13 bases separating them.

This clonotype showed up just a few times. This rearrangement joins TRBV28 to TRBJ2-7, with 10 bases aligning to TRBD1. The germline CDR1 and CDR2 sequences are MDHEN and SYDVKM. There are 14 residues in the CDR3. With 10 bases clipped from V and 3 bases from J, the junction kept 9 bases outside the gene matches. Written as DNA, the CDR3 is TGTGCCACCAAGATGGGGACAGGGGTCTACGAGCAGTACTTC. Amino acids: CATKMGTGVYEQYF.

This clonotype showed up many times. The CDR3 DNA reads as TGTGCCAGCAGTTTTCGCGGATCGGGGGACTACAATGAGCAGTTCTTC. Translated, it gives CASSFRGSGDYNEQFF. The genes are TRBV12-3 or TRBV12-4 and TRBJ2-1; a weak D match, TRBD2 (6 bases). Trimming shortened V by 3 bases and J by 3 bases, and 15 bases separated the two germline ends. CDR3 length: 16 amino acids.

The V call is TRBV12-3 or TRBV12-4, the J call TRBJ2-5, with D perhaps matching TRBD2 (5 bases). V was cut by 1 base and J by 5 bases, with 11 bases left in between. There are 14 residues in the CDR3. The CDR3 region is CASSLGEYKETQYF. CDR3 coding DNA: TGTGCCAGCAGTTTAGGGGAGTATAAGGAGACCCAGTACTTC.

In its sample, this clonotype was seen a few times. The rearrangement joins TRBV5-1 to TRBJ1-2, with D unresolved. The V gene lost 0 bases and the J gene lost 0 bases, with 6 bases spanning the gap. CDR3 size: 14 residues. CDR1 is SGHRS, CDR2 YFSETQ, per germline. CDR3 sequence (DNA): TGCGCCAGCAGCTTGGACAGTTCTAACTATGGCTACACCTTC. This sequence encodes CASSLDSSNYGYTF.

The J gene is TRBJ2-1, the V gene TRBV6-4, with TRBD2 identical over 11 bases. This CDR3 spans 16 amino acids. After removal of 0 bases from V and 6 bases from J, the junction contained 4 bases not matched to a gene. Germline values: CDR1 MRHNA, CDR2 SNTAGT. The DNA for the CDR3 is TGTGCCAGCAGTGACTCCATAGCGGGAGGGCTCAATGAGCAGTTCTTC. This translates into CASSDSIAGGLNEQFF.

This clonotype was detected a few times. This chain joins TRBV4-1 and TRBJ2-3; 7 bases line up with TRBD2. CDR3 size: 16 residues. The germline V gene encodes CDR1 MGHRA and CDR2 YSYEKL. Germline trimming cut 3 bases from V and 1 base from J; bases unmatched to any gene: 7. The CDR3: CASSHPGTIGTDTQYF. The CDR3 nucleotides are TGCGCCAGCAGCCATCCCGGGACTATCGGCACAGATACGCAGTATTTT.

The table lists this clonotype with a few counts. The genes are TRBV7-6 and TRBJ2-3, with 9 bases fitting TRBD2. Germline CDR1 and CDR2: SGHVS and FNYEAQ. With V trimmed by 1 base and J by 2 bases, 7 bases remained unmatched. The CDR3 runs to 17 residues. CDR3 in amino acids: CASSLEASGTLTDTQYF. The CDR3 nucleotides are TGTGCCAGCAGCTTAGAGGCTAGCGGGACCCTCACAGATACGCAGTATTTT. Filled out from reference TRBV7-6 and TRBJ2-3, the complete variable domain reads GAGVSQSPRYKVTKRGQDVALRCDPISGHVSLYWYRQALGQGPEFLTYFNYEAQQDKSGLPNDRFSAERPEGSISTLTIQRTEQRDSAMYRCASSLEASGTLTDTQYFGPGTRLTVL.

The V call is TRBV12-3 or TRBV12-4, the J call TRBJ1-2; D not certain. The CDR3 length is 13 residues. Deletions cut 6 bases from V and 4 bases from J, with 12 bases between. The CDR3 region is CASRPGRFYGYTF. Written as DNA, the CDR3 is TGTGCCAGCAGACCTGGACGCTTCTATGGCTACACCTTC.

The rearrangement links TRBV5-5 to TRBJ1-1; D uncertain. Trimming took off 0 bases at V and 6 bases at J, with 12 bases between the two ends. Germline CDR1 is SGHKS and CDR2 is YYEKEE (reference sequence). The CDR3 is 14 residues long. CDR3 sequence reads: CASSLEPFLPEAFF. CDR3 DNA: TGTGCCAGCAGCTTGGAGCCCTTTCTCCCTGAAGCTTTCTTT.

This clonotype turned up a few times. The V gene is TRBV29-1, the J gene TRBJ1-1; tentative D call: TRBD1 (6 bases). Germline V gene sequence: CDR1 SQVTM, CDR2 ANQGSEA. Trimming stripped 6 bases from V and 3 bases from J, with 14 bases between. CDR3 length equals 13 residues. CDR3 region: CSVRGRADTEAFF. CDR3 in DNA: TGCAGCGTCCGGGGGCGCGCGGACACTGAAGCTTTCTTT. The entire variable domain, with the rest obtained from reference TRBV29-1 and TRBJ1-1, is as follows: SAVISQKPSRDICQRGTSLTIQCQVDSQVTMMFWYRQQPGQSLTLIATANQGSEATYESGFVIDKFPISRPNLTFSTLTVSNMSPEDSSIYLCSVRGRADTEAFFGQGTRLTVV.

The chain carries TRBV7-2 and TRBJ2-3, with D unresolved. Germline CDR1 reads SGHTA; CDR2 reads FQGNSA. This CDR3 spans 14 amino acids. Trimming removed 6 bases at V and 2 bases at J, with 12 bases between. The DNA for the CDR3 is TGTGCCAGCAGGGCTCTGGGGTTCACAGATACGCAGTATTTT. Encoded protein: CASRALGFTDTQYF.

This clonotype was seen repeatedly, ten times or more. The chain joins TRBV7-2 to TRBJ1-2; 7 bases are shared with TRBD1. From germline, CDR1 is SGHTA and CDR2 FQGNSA. The J segment lost 8 bases and the V segment lost 5 bases, leaving 8 bases of the junction unmatched. The CDR3 is made up of 13 amino acids. The CDR3 nucleotides read TGTGCCAGCAGCCTTGGACAGGTTGGAGGCTACACCTTC. Its translation is CASSLGQVGGYTF.

This clonotype was counted between two and nine times. The V gene is TRBV11-2, the J gene TRBJ2-2; perhaps TRBD2 as D (5 bases). The CDR3 is 15 residues long. The ends were cut back, 4 bases at V and 5 bases at J, with 14 bases in the middle. The germline V gene has CDR1 SGHAT and CDR2 FQNNGV. CDR3 bases: TGTGCCAGCAGCTCGACCGAAACTAGTACCGGGGAGCTGTTTTTT. Protein product: CASSSTETSTGELFF.

This clonotype was seen at least ten times. The chain combines TRBV5-1 with TRBJ1-3; D not resolved. CDR3 length equals 13 residues. Between the trimmed V and J ends, which lost 5 bases and 0 bases, there was a span of 6 bases. Per the germline V gene, CDR1 is SGHRS and CDR2 is YFSETQ. The CDR3 spells CASSESSGNTIYF. DNA of the CDR3: TGCGCCAGCAGTGAGAGCTCTGGAAACACCATATATTTT.

This clonotype was seen only a few times. This chain joins TRBV6-5 and TRBJ2-5, with 8 positions matching TRBD1. The CDR3 loop spans 16 amino acids. The germline gives CDR1 MNHEY, CDR2 SVGAGI. Trimming cost V 2 bases and J 1 base; bases outside gene matches: 6. Here the CDR3 reads CASSYGQGAPQETQYF. The DNA for the CDR3 is TGTGCCAGCAGTTACGGGCAGGGGGCCCCCCAAGAGACCCAGTACTTC.

The chain joins TRBV5-6 to TRBJ1-5; 8 nucleotides line up with TRBD1. Germline trimming cut 4 bases from V and 1 base from J; bases unmatched to any gene: 7. There are 16 residues in the CDR3. The germline V gene has CDR1 SGHDT and CDR2 YYEEEE. CDR3 bases: TGTGCCAGCAGCGAATGGACAGGGTTGAGCAATCAGCCCCAGCATTTT. Its translation is CASSEWTGLSNQPQHF.